This TCR beta chain was found in a study of cytomegalovirus exposure and HLA in healthy donors. Study conclusions and caveats: Associated with HLA alleles at 0.05 false discovery rate in a later analysis were 16,951 TCR beta sequences.

On this clone: What it binds is unknown.

Trimming stripped 3 bases from V and 0 bases from J, with 18 bases between. CDR3 size: 17 residues. Germline CDR1 WSHSY, CDR2 SAAADI. The primer mix had 60 Vbeta and 13 Jbeta primers. Some clones are missing from TCRdb's copy, which holds only in-frame ones; the method was immunoSEQ multiplex PCR. Of 100,000 or so clones listed, roughly 70% are singletons. This TCR was sampled from a man aged 50 or older in good health and CMV-seronegative. Sequencing input: PBMCs. This rearrangement joins TRBV10-2 to TRBJ2-7; D possibly corresponds to TRBD1 (5 bases). The CDR3 sequence is CASSDSPAGRSSYEQYF. The DNA of the CDR3 is TGCGCCAGCAGTGATTCCCCAGCAGGGCGATCCTCCTACGAGCAGTACTTC.